This TCR beta chain is from a study of shared clonotypes between healthy human individuals (dated by TCRdb to 2018 to 2021). General notes on the study: The cohort included three men and a couple of women between 18 and 49 years of age. To increase sequencing depth and limit assay-specific biases, TCR repertoire library preparation and sequencing were carried out by different laboratories using diverse techniques. To estimate repertoire size and how much clonotype sharing occurs between individuals, the study deeply sequenced the blood TCR repertoires of several healthy adults. For each donor, three plates each were used for CD4 naive and CD4 memory, two plates were used for CD8 naive, and one plate was used for CD8 memory. Each donor's leukapheresis produced roughly between roughly 0.85 and 10 billion PBMCs.

General findings and caveats noted by the study authors: Even with the large sequencing depth, rarefaction of the sorted-subset datasets indicated that sequencing was incomplete. The genetic and exposure-history diversity represented was limited by the small number of donors. Naive subsets generally had larger estimated clonotype richness than memory subsets did. Pairwise subsampling indicated that sequencing depth was expected to affect the degree of clonotype sharing among donors. Compared with non-shared clonotypes, the clonotypes found in all four sorted-subset donors had higher generation probabilities. Sampling was restricted to blood, and TCR repertoires in tissues likely differ from the TCR repertoires found in blood. Across four donors, approximately 5% of naive CD4, approximately 3.5% of naive CD8, about 2% of memory CD4, and approximately 0.4% of memory CD8 clonotypes were shared.

CDR1 and CDR2, looked up from the germline V gene, are SGHVS and FNYEAQ. Germline trimming: 1 base from V, 7 bases from J; junction bases outside gene matches: 7. The CDR3 covers 16 residues, taking in both the cysteine and the phenylalanine. The CDR3 DNA has 48 bases and is translated from base 1. For the CD8 naive samples, CD45RO-negative cells were positively selected for CCR7, yielding a CD45RA+CCR7+ population from which TemRA cells were excluded. Healthy HIV-negative adults with no recently reported acute infections or vaccinations were included as donors. All donors were Caucasian adults living in Nashville, Tennessee, USA. After blood collection by leukapheresis, PBMCs were isolated using Ficoll-Histopaque density gradient centrifugation and then cryopreserved in the vapor phase of liquid nitrogen. Purity and quantity of every magnetically sorted T cell population were checked by analytical flow cytometry. From each sorted fraction, genomic DNA was isolated and quantified by UV absorbance on a Nanodrop 2000c.

Using the deep immunoSEQ assay, multiplex PCR amplified TCR CDR3 regions from genomic DNA. Genomic DNA extracted from each cell subset was distributed evenly over all wells of several immunoSEQ 96-well plates, and each plate served as one replicate. For sorted subsets, roughly 0.2 ug genomic DNA, equal to tens of thousands of T cell genomes, was loaded into each replicate PCR. The purified libraries were quantified using a Qubit 3.0 fluorometer, sized with a Bioanalyzer 2100, and then quantified again using the KAPA Library Quantification kit. Each immunoSEQ 96-well plate was sequenced on its own single-read 150-cycle Illumina NextSeq 550 flow cell. In the authors' own workflow: The immunoSEQ output contained only junctional sequences without quality scores, so filtering could not match that applied to full-length reads. Sequences were annotated with PyIR, a Python wrapper for IgBLAST v1.9, using IMGT germline references to assign V/J genes and CDR3. Any read was removed if the V/J assignment was weak (E-value above 1e-6), the CDR3 was missing, or the read contained stop codons, out-of-frame junctions, or ambiguous translated residues. A V3J clonotype was defined by an identical inferred V gene, J gene, and CDR3 amino acid sequence. To compute the percentage overlap between repertoires, the number of shared unique clonotypes was divided by the size of the smaller repertoire. RTK rarefaction, the Chao1 estimator, and Recon v2.1 estimates of unobserved clonotypes were used to assess repertoire richness. Generation probabilities were computed with OLGA for all TCRbeta clonotypes obtained by the gDNA method from several donors. In its TCRdb copy, this immuneACCESS table keeps in-frame sequences only and misses some clones. Where compared with another copy, unresolved V genes explain less than half of these, and the others have no known cause. V, J and clone size reflect that table, while D and trimming were determined from the DNA. The sample profile shows about 550,000 clones; nearly 97% of them were found once. Less than 0.13% of the sample is held by the ten biggest clonotypes.

A word on this clone: The clone's antigen remains unknown. No base-level quality is on record; no much larger clone is a single base apart.

Material for sequencing was naive CD8+ T cells sorted from blood. The meaning of the sample's cell subset or site label: CD45RA+CCR7+. The sequence came from a woman aged 25-40 years in good health. The rearrangement joined TRBV7-6 to TRBJ2-1, with TRBD2 identical over 10 junction bases. The CDR3 in this case is CASSLGISGRENEQFF. The DNA is as follows: TGTGCCAGCAGCTTAGGGATCAGCGGGAGGGAAAATGAGCAGTTCTTC. Where the CDR3 stops, the reference TRBV7-6 and TRBJ2-1 genes take over; the full variable domain is GAGVSQSPRYKVTKRGQDVALRCDPISGHVSLYWYRQALGQGPEFLTYFNYEAQQDKSGLPNDRFSAERPEGSISTLTIQRTEQRDSAMYRCASSLGISGRENEQFFGPGTRLTVL.